Following are 8 T cell receptor beta chains from one sample sequenced in a study of shared clonotypes between healthy human individuals. Naivety among CD8 cells was defined by CD45RO negativity and positive CCR7 selection, thereby excluding terminally differentiated effector memory CD45RA+ cells. Only in-frame clones appear in the TCRdb table, and some are missing; sequencing was by immunoSEQ multiplex PCR. The sample gives millions of clones, approximately 94% of which show up once; roughly 1% is in the top ten. Sequenced input: naive CD8+ T cells sorted from blood. These receptors all come from a man between 18 and 35 years old in good health.

This chain connects TRBV7-6 to TRBJ2-2; TRBD1 or TRBD2 may be the D gene (5 bases each). Germline CDR1 is SGHVS and CDR2 is FNYEAQ. With 5 bases removed from V and 1 base from J, the gap between germline ends came to 17 bases. This CDR3 is 17 amino acids long. The CDR3 nucleotides are TGTGCCAGCAGCCCCGGGGCAGCCCCCATGAACACCGGGGAGCTGTTTTTT. The encoded protein is CASSPGAAPMNTGELFF.

The J gene is TRBJ2-7, the V gene TRBV11-3; TRBD1 or TRBD2 may be the D gene (5 bases each). Trimming pared 5 bases from V and 3 bases from J, leaving 17 bases between. The CDR3 loop spans 15 amino acids. Germline V gene sequence: CDR1 SGHNT, CDR2 YENEEA. This chain's CDR3 is CASSPGTYGNYEQYF. Written as DNA, the CDR3 is TGTGCCAGCAGCCCAGGGACCTATGGGAACTACGAGCAGTACTTC.

The chain joins TRBV7-9 to TRBJ2-1; D is possibly TRBD2 (5 bases). The CDR3 sequence is 13 residues long. Germline assignment: CDR1 SEHNR and CDR2 FQNEAQ (reference sequence). With 10 bases removed from V and 2 bases from J, the gap between germline ends came to 12 bases. Here the CDR3 reads CANEEVPYNEQFF. The DNA of the CDR3 is TGTGCCAACGAGGAGGTCCCCTACAATGAGCAGTTCTTC. Filled out from reference TRBV7-9 and TRBJ2-1, the complete variable domain reads DTGVSQNPRHKITKRGQNVTFRCDPISEHNRLYWYRQTLGQGPEFLTYFQNEAQLEKSRLLSDRFSAERPKGSFSTLEIQRTEQGDSAMYLCANEEVPYNEQFFGPGTRLTVL.

This chain uses TRBV12-5 with TRBJ2-2, with no clear D. Trimming cost V 6 bases and J 6 bases, with 8 bases left between them. The V gene's germline CDR1 is LGHNT and CDR2 FRNRAP. The CDR3 is 12 residues long. The CDR3 spells CASGWAAGELFF. Written as DNA, the CDR3 is TGTGCTAGTGGGTGGGCGGCCGGGGAGCTGTTTTTT.

V usage is TRBV6-1 and J usage is TRBJ2-1; D uncertain. CDR1 is MNHNS, CDR2 SASEGT, per germline. This CDR3 has 14 amino acids. With 7 bases removed from V and 7 bases from J, the gap between germline ends came to 17 bases. The CDR3 is CASTLLFGPNEQFF. In DNA form, the CDR3 reads TGTGCCAGCACGCTACTATTCGGTCCAAATGAGCAGTTCTTC.

The chain joins TRBV2 to TRBJ1-5; unclear D gene. Trimming pared 1 base from V and 2 bases from J, leaving 6 bases between. Germline V CDR1 and CDR2: SNHLY, FYNNEI. There are 14 residues in the CDR3. CDR3 region: CASSEGSGNQPQHF. Written as DNA, the CDR3 is TGTGCCAGCAGTGAAGGGTCGGGCAATCAGCCCCAGCATTTT.

The V and J genes are TRBV27 and TRBJ1-5, with D maybe TRBD1 (5 bases). The CDR3 extends over 14 amino acids. Germline CDR1 MNHEY, CDR2 SMNVEV (reference sequence). Trimming pared 8 bases from V and 4 bases from J, leaving 15 bases between. CDR3 residues: CASRAGGANQPQHF. The CDR3 coding sequence is TGTGCCAGCCGGGCCGGAGGGGCAAATCAGCCCCAGCATTTT.

The genes are TRBV18 and TRBJ2-1; TRBD2 matches at 13 bases. V gave up 2 bases and J gave up 2 bases; unmatched junction bases: 3. This CDR3 has 17 residues. CDR1 KGHSH and CDR2 LQKENI come from the germline V gene. The chain's CDR3 is CASSPGLAGEAYNEQFF. As DNA, the CDR3 is TGTGCCAGCTCACCAGGACTAGCGGGAGAAGCCTACAATGAGCAGTTCTTC.